This record concerns one TCR beta chain sequence. Its antigen is still unknown. V was clipped by 4 bases and J by 6 bases, with 15 bases between them. Germline V lookup: CDR1 SQVTM, CDR2 ANQGSEA. This CDR3 contains 14 residues. Assay used: immunoSEQ multiplex PCR; TCRdb lists only in-frame clones, some missing. The sample includes 95,000 to 150,000 clones, approximately 88% seen only once; the top ten take about 3.7%. This specimen comes from a study of T cell responses to AZD1222 COVID-19 vaccine. Study-wide points: Receipt of two AZD1222 doses was followed by a rise in Spike-specific TCR breadth and depth. Nearly half of spike-specific TCRs reportedly target unmutated variant regions.

This sequence originates from an adult in good health. J is TRBJ2-2 and V is TRBV29-1, with a tentative D call TRBD1 (6 bases). Sequencing was performed on peripheral blood, taken on day 0 of AZD1222 vaccination. The CDR3 nucleotides read TGCAGCGTTGGCTATACAGGGTACTCCGGGGAGCTGTTTTTT. This codes for CSVGYTGYSGELFF.